The text below deals with one T cell receptor (beta chain). The antigen it recognizes is unknown. Base qualities were left out, and no much larger clone turns up one base away. This sample is part of a study of blood T cell repertoires in COVID-19 (TCRdb year 2020). About the full investigation: The collaborator samples originated in the United States, Italy and Spain and spanned the acute and convalescent phases of COVID-19. The material from the prospective study consisted of cDNA or gDNA derived from T cells, B-cell-depleted T cells, or PBMCs. Deeply sampled blood TCRbeta repertoires from subjects exposed to, actively infected with, or recovered from COVID-19 were included in the dataset. The repertoires were released in a freely available public database intended as a resource for research on the immune response to SARS-CoV-2. Samples came from the ongoing ImmuneRACE study (first 160 participants) plus 1,254 subjects from 6 global collaborators. The sample metadata nearly always contained a de-identified subject ID, COVID-19 status, age in years and sex. Where available, HLA class I and class II types were obtained from metadata supplied by the sample provider rather than from assay-based typing.

In Seattle, one collaborating source enrolled patients while the infection was active and tracked those patients longitudinally over the course of disease. Each collaborating institution followed its own protocols to collect whole blood in K2EDTA tubes. For TCRbeta analysis, collaborator samples were shipped as frozen whole blood, as isolated PBMCs, or as DNA extracted from either sample type. General study outcomes and caveats: The amount of clinical and demographic metadata varied by source and participant and was provided uncurated.

The junction carries 12 bases between V and J, which are trimmed by 6 bases and 0 bases respectively. The CDR3 starts with the cysteine, ends with the phenylalanine, and has 13 residues. CDR3 DNA only is kept here, 39 bases in frame from base 1. CDR1 and CDR2 are read off the germline V gene as SQVTM and ANQGSEA. The immunoSEQ Assay, a bias-controlled multiplex PCR, was used to amplify TCRbeta CDR3 regions from genomic DNA. Under the source paper's analysis protocol: The number of nucleated cells in each sample was estimated from the amplification of reference gene primers within the assay. To quantify the absolute abundance of each unique TCRbeta CDR3 rearrangement, sequence reads were collapsed and filtered. For each sample, productive Simpson clonality was calculated as the square root of Simpson's diversity index over productive rearrangements. TCRdb stores this immuneACCESS table with in-frame sequences only. Part of the clones is absent; in the studies checked, under half of the shortfall reflects unresolved V genes, and no reason is known for the rest. The DNA gave D and trimming, while V, J and clone size come from that table. Counted in this sample were around 300,000 clones; 75% to 90% of them appeared once. Jointly, the top ten make up 6.3% of the sample.

This TCR was sampled from a woman aged 50 to 60 with COVID-19, enrolled during active disease. The chain was built from TRBV29-1 and TRBJ2-7; the best D guess is TRBD1, with 6 bases matching. Sample: peripheral blood. The bases read TGCAGCGTGTACCGGACAGACTCCTACGAGCAGTACTTC. Its translation reads: CSVYRTDSYEQYF.